A selection of T cell receptor beta chains follows, all from one sample in a study of tumor-infiltrating lymphocytes in primary liver carcinoma. From the multiplex PCR reads, TCRdb called clonotypes with MiXCR, one entry per CDR3 protein. The table records around 330,000 distinct CDR3 sequences, 60% to 80% of them present only once. Material: peripheral blood. These TCRs come from a man between 40 and 49 years old with primary liver carcinoma and hepatitis B virus infection. CDR3s include the opening cysteine and the closing phenylalanine or tryptophan. The D gene is left open where the match is weak. Clone size is shown for a subset of rows, as once, few, many or a class of expanded clone.

d_call	clone_size	j_call	v_call	cdr3_aa	cdr3_nt
-	few	TRBJ2-1	TRBV28	CASSSPQPRTNEQFF	TGTGCCAGCAGTTCCCCGCAACCTAGAACGAATGAGCAGTTCTTC
TRBD1	-	TRBJ2-4	TRBV7-9	CASSLGDRVYGKNIQYF	TGTGCCAGCAGCTTAGGGGACAGGGTCTACGGCAAAAACATTCAGTACTTC
-	-	TRBJ1-1	TRBV28	CATLGRREAFF	TGTGCCACCCTAGGCCGGAGAGAAGCTTTCTTT
-	-	TRBJ2-7	TRBV6-6	CASSYSGRDASYGQYF	TGTGCCAGCAGTTACTCGGGTCGGGACGCCTCCTACGGGCAGTACTTC
TRBD1	-	TRBJ2-7	TRBV4-1	CASSSSGGAKYEQYF	TGCGCCAGCAGCTCTTCAGGGGGCGCGAAGTACGAGCAGTACTTC
-	-	TRBJ2-2	TRBV29-1	CSMQAHTGELLF	TGCAGCATGCAGGCGCACACCGGGGAGCTGCTTTTT
TRBD2	-	TRBJ2-1	TRBV10-2	CASREVPLTSGNYNEQFF	TGCGCCAGCAGAGAAGTCCCCCTGACTAGCGGGAACTACAATGAGCAGTTCTTC
-	many	TRBJ2-3	TRBV29-1	CSVLIDTQYF	TGCAGCGTTCTGATAGATACGCAGTATTTT
TRBD2	-	TRBJ2-1	TRBV6-6	CASSYPGGLAGMAEEFF	TGTGCCAGCAGTTACCCCGGGGGACTAGCGGGAATGGCTGAGGAGTTCTTC
TRBD1	-	TRBJ1-5	TRBV6-2/TRBV6-3	CASSHTAETGGNQPQHF	TGTGCCAGCAGTCATACAGCAGAGACAGGGGGCAATCAGCCCCAGCATTTT
-	-	TRBJ2-7	TRBV5-1	CASSLAGRGYYEQYF	TGCGCCAGCAGCTTGGCCGGGCGCGGCTACTACGAGCAGTACTTC
TRBD2	-	TRBJ2-5	TRBV5-1	CASSSGLATHEETQYF	TGCGCCAGCAGCTCCGGACTAGCCACTCATGAAGAGACCCAGTACTTC
TRBD2	-	TRBJ2-7	TRBV4-1	CASSHGRGTNEQYF	TGCGCCAGCAGCCACGGACGGGGGACTAACGAGCAGTACTTC
-	-	TRBJ2-5	TRBV11-2	CASSRIFGVGETQNF	TGTGCCAGCAGCCGAATATTTGGGGTGGGAGAGACCCAGAACTTC
-	-	TRBJ1-1	TRBV24-1	CATRDGGPEAFF	TGTGCCACCAGGGATGGTGGCCCGGAAGCTTTCTTT
-	-	TRBJ1-2	TRBV7-9	CASSFDIEAAGYTF	TGTGCCAGCAGCTTCGACATCGAGGCGGCCGGCTACACCTTC
-	once	TRBJ2-5	TRBV6-6	CPSSYRQQETQYF	TGTCCCAGCAGTTACAGACAGCAAGAGACCCAGTACTTC